Shown below are 11 T cell receptor beta chains from a single sample sequenced in a study of CD4 and CD8 cells across lung adenocarcinoma regions. TCRdb called the PCR reads again in MiXCR, with one record for every CDR3 protein. The profile covers about 23,000 distinct CDR3 sequences, with roughly half appearing a single time and 20% to 25% taken by the ten largest. Source material: CD4+ T cells from the center of a lung tumor. Receptor source: a male donor with lung adenocarcinoma. The CD4 and CD8 labels of this study may be unreliable.

The sample holds a few counts of this clonotype. V usage is TRBV9 and J usage is TRBJ2-3; 11 bases line up with TRBD1. The CDR3 contains 15 residues. The V and J ends lost 3 bases and 1 base, in that order; junction bases with no gene match: 1. Germline V gene data show CDR1 as SGDLS and CDR2 as YYNGEE. CDR3 nucleotides: TGTGCCAGCAGCGCGGGACAGGGGGGCACAGATACGCAGTATTTT. Its translation is CASSAGQGGTDTQYF.

The gene calls are TRBV6-5 and TRBJ2-1, with TRBD2 identical over 12 bases. The V segment lost 0 bases and the J segment 8 bases; nucleotides outside the gene matches: 14. This CDR3 is 19 amino acids long. Germline V gives CDR1 MNHEY, CDR2 SVGAGI. The CDR3 spells CASSYSWGASGRVLDEQFF. The DNA of the CDR3 is TGTGCCAGCAGTTACTCTTGGGGGGCTAGCGGGAGGGTTTTGGATGAGCAGTTCTTC.

Ten or more counts support this clonotype. The DNA of the CDR3 is TGTGCCAGCAGCCAATCGGGGGGGGGTAGTCTGGAGACCCAGTTCTTC. Translated, it gives CASSQSGGGSLETQFF. The chain uses TRBV11-2 and TRBJ2-1, with 8 bases fitting TRBD2. Germline-derived CDR1 and CDR2 are SGHAT and FQNNGV. Losses at the gene ends were 5 bases for V and 13 bases for J; bases not matched to a gene: 19. This CDR3 spans 16 amino acids.

In this sample, this clonotype turned up many times. The V gene is TRBV6-5, the J gene TRBJ1-2, with 10 bases fitting TRBD1. The CDR3 covers 15 residues. Looked up from germline, CDR1 is MNHEY and CDR2 is SVGAGI. Trimming cost V 2 bases and J 9 bases; bases outside gene matches: 9. CDR3 in DNA: TGTGCCAGCAGTTACACAGGGACAGGGGAACGGAGCTACACCTTC. It specifies CASSYTGTGERSYTF.

The rearrangement links TRBV7-8 to TRBJ2-1; 8 nucleotides align to TRBD2. CDR3 size: 14 residues. The V segment lost 5 bases and the J segment 6 bases; nucleotides outside the gene matches: 6. Germline CDR1 is SGHVS and CDR2 is FQNEAQ. CDR3 region: CASSRAGVVNEQFF. In DNA, the CDR3 is TGTGCCAGCAGCCGAGCGGGAGTGGTCAATGAGCAGTTCTTC.

Many counts were recorded for this clonotype. The chain recombines TRBV12-3 or TRBV12-4 with TRBJ2-7; 10 nucleotides align to TRBD1. This CDR3 contains 14 residues. V trimming: 6 bases; J trimming: 6 bases; junction bases outside the gene matches: 8. The CDR3 coding sequence is TGTGCCAGCAGCCTCGGGACAGGGGCTTCCGAGCAGTACTTC. Translation: CASSLGTGASEQYF.

J is TRBJ2-1 and V is TRBV10-3, with D uncertain. With the DNA end fitting TRBJ2-7 better, the J assignment may be wrong. Germline lookup yields CDR1 ENHRY and CDR2 SYGVKD. The CDR3 covers 13 residues. The CDR3 sequence is CAISERDSRVQYF. CDR3 coding DNA: TGTGCCATCAGTGAGAGAGATTCAAGGGTGCAGTACTTC.

This clonotype was observed a single time. As DNA, the CDR3 is TGTGCCAGCGGGCCAACTAGGGCGACCGGCGAGACCCAGTACTTC. Translation: CASGPTRATGETQYF. The chain carries TRBV27 and TRBJ2-5, with D possibly TRBD2 on 5 matching bases. V was pared by 8 bases and J by 5 bases, with 21 bases between. The germline CDR1 and CDR2 sequences are MNHEY and SMNVEV (reference sequence). This CDR3 is 15 amino acids long.

This clonotype has ten or more counts. The rearrangement links TRBV6-4 to TRBJ2-1, with 9 bases matching TRBD2. Germline trimming cut 5 bases from V and 8 bases from J; bases unmatched to any gene: 16. The CDR3 runs 17 residues. Germline V gene data show CDR1 as MRHNA and CDR2 as SNTAGT. In DNA, the CDR3 is TGTGCCAGCAGTCCTCCCCAGGCGGGAGGGCCGTACTATGAGCAGTTCTTC. Amino acids: CASSPPQAGGPYYEQFF.

The rearrangement links TRBV6-1 to TRBJ2-4; 8 nucleotides line up with TRBD1. Germline V gene data show CDR1 as MNHNS and CDR2 as SASEGT. The CDR3 has 15 residues. V trimming: 9 bases; J trimming: 13 bases; junction bases outside the gene matches: 20. CDR3 DNA: TGTGCCAGGGGCCCCAGGGGGCGAGAGGGAGAGATCCAGTACTTC. Its translation: CARGPRGREGEIQYF.

This clonotype was seen more than once but under ten times. The chain has TRBV4-1 and TRBJ2-3, with TRBD1 identical over 8 bases. This CDR3 spans 16 amino acids. The V gene's germline CDR1 is MGHRA and CDR2 YSYEKL. With 0 bases clipped from V and 7 bases from J, the junction kept 9 bases outside the gene matches. The CDR3 DNA reads TGCGCCAGCAGCCAAGATGACAGGGGAGGAAGGAATACGCAGTATTTT. Its protein product is CASSQDDRGGRNTQYF.